This T cell receptor (beta chain) is from a study of technical replicates of blood from a few donors. Germline values: CDR1 LGHNA, CDR2 YSLEER. V lost 1 base to trimming and J lost 3 bases; unmatched junction nucleotides: 9. The CDR3 is 17 amino acids. Sequencing was performed with immunoSEQ multiplex PCR; in TCRdb, only in-frame clones are kept and a portion is missing. The sample records roughly 79,000 clones, around 96% being singletons. The sample was T cells isolated from PBMCs. The clonotype comes from a human donor in good health. The V and J genes are TRBV4-3 and TRBJ2-7; 10 bases fit TRBD1. The CDR3 protein is CASSQAAGTGDSYEQYF. The CDR3 region has the DNA TGCGCCAGCAGCCAAGCGGCCGGGACAGGGGACAGCTACGAGCAGTACTTC.